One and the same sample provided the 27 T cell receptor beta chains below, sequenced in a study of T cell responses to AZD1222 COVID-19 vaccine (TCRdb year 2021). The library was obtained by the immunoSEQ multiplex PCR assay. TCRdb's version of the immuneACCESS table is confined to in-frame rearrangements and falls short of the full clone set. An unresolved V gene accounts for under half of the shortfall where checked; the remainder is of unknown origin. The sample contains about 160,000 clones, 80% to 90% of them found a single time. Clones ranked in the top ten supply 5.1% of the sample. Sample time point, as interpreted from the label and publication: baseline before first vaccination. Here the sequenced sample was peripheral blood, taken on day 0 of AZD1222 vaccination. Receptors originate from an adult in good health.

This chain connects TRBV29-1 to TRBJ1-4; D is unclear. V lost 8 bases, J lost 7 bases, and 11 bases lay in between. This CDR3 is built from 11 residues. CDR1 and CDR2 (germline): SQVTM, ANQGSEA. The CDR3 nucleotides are TGCAGCACCCCAGCAGCTGAAAAACTGTTTTTT. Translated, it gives CSTPAAEKLFF.

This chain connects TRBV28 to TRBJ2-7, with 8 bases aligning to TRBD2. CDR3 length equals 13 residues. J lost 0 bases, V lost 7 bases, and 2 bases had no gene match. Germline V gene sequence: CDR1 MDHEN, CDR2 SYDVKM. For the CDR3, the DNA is TGTGCCAGCACGGGGGGGGCCTCCTACGAGCAGTACTTC. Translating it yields CASTGGASYEQYF.

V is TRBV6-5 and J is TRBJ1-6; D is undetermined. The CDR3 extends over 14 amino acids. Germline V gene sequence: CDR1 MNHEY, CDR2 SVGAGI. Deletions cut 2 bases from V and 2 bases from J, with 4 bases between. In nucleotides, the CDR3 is TGTGCCAGCAGTTACGGGCCCTATAATTCACCCCTCCACTTT. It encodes CASSYGPYNSPLHF.

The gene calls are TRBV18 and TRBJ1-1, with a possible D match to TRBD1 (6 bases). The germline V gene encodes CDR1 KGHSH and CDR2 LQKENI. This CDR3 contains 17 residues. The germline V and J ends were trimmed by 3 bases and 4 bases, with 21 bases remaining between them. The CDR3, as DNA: TGTGCCAGCTCACCCCAACCCCCCGGCAGGGGTGGCACTGAAGCTTTCTTT. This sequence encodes CASSPQPPGRGGTEAFF.

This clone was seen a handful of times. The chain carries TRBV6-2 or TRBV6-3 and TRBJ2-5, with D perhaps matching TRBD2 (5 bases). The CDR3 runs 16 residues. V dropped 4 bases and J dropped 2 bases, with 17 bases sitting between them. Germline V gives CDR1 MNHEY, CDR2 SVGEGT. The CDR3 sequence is CASSWLRGILQETQYF. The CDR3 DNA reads TGTGCCAGCAGTTGGTTACGGGGTATTCTACAAGAGACCCAGTACTTC.

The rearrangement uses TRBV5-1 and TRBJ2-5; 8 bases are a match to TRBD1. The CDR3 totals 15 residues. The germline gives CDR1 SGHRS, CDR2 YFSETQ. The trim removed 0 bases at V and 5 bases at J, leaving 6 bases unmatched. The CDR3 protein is CASSLEQGAWETQYF. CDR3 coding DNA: TGCGCCAGCAGCTTGGAGCAGGGGGCTTGGGAGACCCAGTACTTC.

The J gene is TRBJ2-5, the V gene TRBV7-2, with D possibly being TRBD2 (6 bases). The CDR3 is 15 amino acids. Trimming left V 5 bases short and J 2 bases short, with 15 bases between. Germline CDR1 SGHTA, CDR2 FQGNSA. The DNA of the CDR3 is TGTGCCAGCAGCCTTTTAGCGGAGCCTCAAGAGACCCAGTACTTC. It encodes CASSLLAEPQETQYF. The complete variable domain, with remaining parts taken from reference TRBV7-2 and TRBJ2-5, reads GAGVSQSPSNKVTEKGKDVELRCDPISGHTALYWYRQSLGQGLEFLIYFQGNSAPDKSGLPSDRFSAERTGGSVSTLTIQRTQQEDSAVYLCASSLLAEPQETQYFGPGTRLLVL.

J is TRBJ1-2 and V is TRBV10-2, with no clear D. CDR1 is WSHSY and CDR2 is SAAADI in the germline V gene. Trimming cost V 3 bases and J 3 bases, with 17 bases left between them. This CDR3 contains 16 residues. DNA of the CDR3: TGCGCCAGCAGTGACTTAGGACGCGGATCAGACTATGGCTACACCTTC. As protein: CASSDLGRGSDYGYTF.

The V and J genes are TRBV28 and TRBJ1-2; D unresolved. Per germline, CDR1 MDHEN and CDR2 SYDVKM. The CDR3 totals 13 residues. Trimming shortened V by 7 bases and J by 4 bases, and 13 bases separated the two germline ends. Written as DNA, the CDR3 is TGTGCCAGCATCAGTAACAGCGTCTATGGCTACACCTTC. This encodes CASISNSVYGYTF.

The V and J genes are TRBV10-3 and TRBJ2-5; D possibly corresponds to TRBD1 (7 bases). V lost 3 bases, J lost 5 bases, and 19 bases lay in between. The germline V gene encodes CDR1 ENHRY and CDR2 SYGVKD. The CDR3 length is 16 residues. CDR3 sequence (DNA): TGTGCCATCAGTGACCGGGCAGGGGGGTCGAAGGAGACCCAGTACTTC. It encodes CAISDRAGGSKETQYF.

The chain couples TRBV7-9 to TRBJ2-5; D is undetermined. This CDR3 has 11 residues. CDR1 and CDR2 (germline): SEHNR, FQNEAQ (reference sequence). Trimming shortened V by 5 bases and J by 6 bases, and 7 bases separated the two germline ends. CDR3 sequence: CASSPGQTQYF. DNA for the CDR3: TGTGCCAGCAGCCCCGGACAGACCCAGTACTTC.

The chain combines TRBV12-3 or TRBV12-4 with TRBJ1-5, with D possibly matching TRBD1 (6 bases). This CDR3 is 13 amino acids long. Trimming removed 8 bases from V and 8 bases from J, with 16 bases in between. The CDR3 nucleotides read TGTGCCAGCGGACAGTGGGGTGAAGAGCCCCAGCATTTT. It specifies CASGQWGEEPQHF.

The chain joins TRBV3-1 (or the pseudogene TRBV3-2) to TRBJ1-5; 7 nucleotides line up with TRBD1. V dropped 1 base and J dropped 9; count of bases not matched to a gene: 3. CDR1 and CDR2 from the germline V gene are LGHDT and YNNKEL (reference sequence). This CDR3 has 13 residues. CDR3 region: CASSQGQGSPQHF. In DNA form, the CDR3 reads TGTGCCAGCAGCCAAGGACAGGGTTCGCCCCAGCATTTT.

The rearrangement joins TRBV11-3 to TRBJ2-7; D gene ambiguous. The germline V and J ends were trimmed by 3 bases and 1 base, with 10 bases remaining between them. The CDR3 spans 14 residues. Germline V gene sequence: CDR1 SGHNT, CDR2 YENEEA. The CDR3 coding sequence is TGTGCCAGCAGCTTCCCACGCGAGTCCTACGAGCAGTACTTC. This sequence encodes CASSFPRESYEQYF.

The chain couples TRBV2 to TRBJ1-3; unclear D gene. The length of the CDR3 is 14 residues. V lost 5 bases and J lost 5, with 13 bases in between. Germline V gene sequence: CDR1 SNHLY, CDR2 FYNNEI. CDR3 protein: CASSNPGLRNTIYF. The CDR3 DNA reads TGTGCCAGCAGTAATCCGGGTTTGAGAAACACCATATATTTT.

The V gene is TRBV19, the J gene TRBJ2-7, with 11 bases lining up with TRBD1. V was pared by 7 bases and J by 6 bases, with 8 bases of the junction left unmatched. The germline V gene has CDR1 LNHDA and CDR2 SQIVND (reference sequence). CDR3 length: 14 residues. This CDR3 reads CASTFSGTGGEQYF. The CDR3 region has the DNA TGTGCCAGTACGTTTTCCGGGACAGGGGGCGAGCAGTACTTC.

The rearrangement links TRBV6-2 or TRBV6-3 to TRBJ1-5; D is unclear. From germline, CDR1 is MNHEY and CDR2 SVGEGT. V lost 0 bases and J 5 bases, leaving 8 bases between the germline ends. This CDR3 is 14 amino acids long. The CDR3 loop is CASSYSADYQPQHF. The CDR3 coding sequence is TGTGCCAGCAGTTACTCGGCCGATTATCAGCCCCAGCATTTT.

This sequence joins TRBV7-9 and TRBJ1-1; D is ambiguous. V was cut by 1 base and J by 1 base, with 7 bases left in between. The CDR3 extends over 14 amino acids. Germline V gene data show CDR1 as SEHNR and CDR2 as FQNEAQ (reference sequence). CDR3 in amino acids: CASSLVAQNTEAFF. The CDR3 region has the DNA TGTGCCAGCAGCTTAGTCGCACAGAACACTGAAGCTTTCTTT.

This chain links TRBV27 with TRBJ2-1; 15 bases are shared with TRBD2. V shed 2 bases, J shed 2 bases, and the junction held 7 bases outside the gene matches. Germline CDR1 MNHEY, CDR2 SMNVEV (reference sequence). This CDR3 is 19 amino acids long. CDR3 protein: CASSLPGLAGGLAYNEQFF. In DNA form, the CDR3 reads TGTGCCAGCAGTTTACCCGGACTAGCGGGAGGGTTAGCCTACAATGAGCAGTTCTTC.

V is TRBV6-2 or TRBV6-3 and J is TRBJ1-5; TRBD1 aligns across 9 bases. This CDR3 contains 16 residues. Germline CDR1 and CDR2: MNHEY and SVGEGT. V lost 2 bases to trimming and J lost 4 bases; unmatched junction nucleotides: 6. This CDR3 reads CASSYQHGTGNQPQHF. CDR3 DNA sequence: TGTGCCAGCAGTTACCAACACGGGACAGGGAATCAGCCCCAGCATTTT.

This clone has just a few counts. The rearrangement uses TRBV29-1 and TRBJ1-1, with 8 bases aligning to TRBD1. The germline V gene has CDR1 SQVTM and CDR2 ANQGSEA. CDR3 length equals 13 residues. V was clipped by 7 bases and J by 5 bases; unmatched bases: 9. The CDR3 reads CSANRGRNTEAFF. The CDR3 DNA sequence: TGCAGCGCGAACAGGGGGAGGAATACTGAAGCTTTCTTT.

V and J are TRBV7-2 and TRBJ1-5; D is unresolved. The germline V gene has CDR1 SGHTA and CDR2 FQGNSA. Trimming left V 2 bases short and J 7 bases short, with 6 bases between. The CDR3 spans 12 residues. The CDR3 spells CASSLKGQPQHF. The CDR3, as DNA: TGTGCCAGCAGCTTAAAGGGCCAGCCCCAGCATTTT.

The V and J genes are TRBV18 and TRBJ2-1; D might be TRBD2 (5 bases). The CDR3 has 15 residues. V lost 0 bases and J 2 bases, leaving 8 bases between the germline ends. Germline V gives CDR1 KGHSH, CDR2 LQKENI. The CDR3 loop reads CASSPPNSAYNEQFF. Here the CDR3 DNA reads TGTGCCAGCTCACCACCGAATAGCGCCTACAATGAGCAGTTCTTC.

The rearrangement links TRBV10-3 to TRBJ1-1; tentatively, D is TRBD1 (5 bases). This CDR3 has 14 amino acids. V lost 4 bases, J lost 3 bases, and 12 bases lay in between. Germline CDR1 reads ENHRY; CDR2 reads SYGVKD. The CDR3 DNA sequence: TGTGCCATCAGTGCTCGGGGGGGTGACACTGAAGCTTTCTTT. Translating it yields CAISARGGDTEAFF.

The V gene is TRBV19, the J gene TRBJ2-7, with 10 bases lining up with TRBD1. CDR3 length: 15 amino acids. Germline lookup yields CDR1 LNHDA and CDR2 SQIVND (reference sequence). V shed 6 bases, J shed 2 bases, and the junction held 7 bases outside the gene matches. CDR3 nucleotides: TGTGCCAGTAGACGGGGACAGGGGCCCACCTACGAGCAGTACTTC. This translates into CASRRGQGPTYEQYF.

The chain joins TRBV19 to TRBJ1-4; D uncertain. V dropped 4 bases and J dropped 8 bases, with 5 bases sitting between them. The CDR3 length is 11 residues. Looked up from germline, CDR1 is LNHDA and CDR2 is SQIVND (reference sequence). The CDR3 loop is CASSTGEKLFF. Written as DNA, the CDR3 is TGTGCCAGTAGTACAGGAGAAAAACTGTTTTTT.

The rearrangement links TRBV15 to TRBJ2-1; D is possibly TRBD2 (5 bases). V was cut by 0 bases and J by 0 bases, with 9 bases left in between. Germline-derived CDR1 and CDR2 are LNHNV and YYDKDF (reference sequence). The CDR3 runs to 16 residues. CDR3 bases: TGTGCCACCAGCAGAGATCGTGGGAGCTCCTACAATGAGCAGTTCTTC. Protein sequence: CATSRDRGSSYNEQFF. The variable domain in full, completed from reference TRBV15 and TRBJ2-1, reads DAMVIQNPRYQVTQFGKPVTLSCSQTLNHNVMYWYQQKSSQAPKLLFHYYDKDFNNEADTPDNFQSRRPNTSFCFLDIRSPGLGDTAMYLCATSRDRGSSYNEQFFGPGTRLTVL.